The entry that follows covers one T cell receptor (beta chain) sequence. This clone's antigen is unknown. Qualities for individual bases were not recorded, and no much larger clone is one base off. In total, roughly 670 healthy bone marrow donors made up the cohort. Cohort members were all nominally healthy when sampled, although unrecorded immune exposures were likely present. The donor was CMV seronegative and belonged to the group of over 300 seronegative cohort members. Every donor gave a peripheral blood sample, and the peripheral blood mononuclear cells from that sample were used for TCR beta sequencing. The Qiagen DNeasy Blood Extraction Kit was used to extract genomic DNA from the blood cell samples. This sample was taken from a study of cytomegalovirus exposure and HLA in healthy donors (dated by TCRdb to 2016 to 2017). For the wider study: An earlier analysis of more than 550 of the donors reported 250 to 350 Gb of sequence data and 95 million to 140 million unique TCR beta sequences obtained from approximately 180 million T cells. An early release that covered about 600 HLA-typed donors contained approximately 300 gigabases of sequencing data and 85 million to 100 million unique TCR sequences. Of the 350 to 450 genotyped donors, 65% to 90% were placed in the genetic ancestry cluster associated with self-reported Caucasian donors. The study aimed to test whether signatures of past pathogen exposure could be identified by cataloging public T cell receptors. The study used immunosequencing to profile the T cell repertoires of hundreds of subjects and linked those repertoires to cytomegalovirus serostatus. Along with the approximately 650-subject first cohort, a separate validation cohort of roughly 110 different subjects was used. To predict cytomegalovirus infection status, the study brought together high-throughput TCR immunosequencing, statistical association of individual TCRs with disease status, and machine learning. A later analysis re-examined previously published TCR beta repertoires from about 700 donors and added high-resolution HLA genotyping to investigate patterns of TCR occurrence. Rather than using new phenotypic data, the later analysis identified candidate immune exposures from TCR beta sequences and from how often those sequences occurred across donors. To decide whether each TCR beta V gene segment behaved as functional or pseudogenic, an earlier analysis of nearly 600 of the donors relied on high-throughput TCR beta sequencing. Donor age, sex, ethnicity and CMV serostatus were compiled together with the repertoire data. In a later genetic analysis, genome-wide SNP genotypes for about three fifths of the 666 donors were used, and that subset was treated as a discovery cohort. Every repertoire in the discovery cohort had been generated on one and the same sequencing platform. HLA typing included class I and class II loci at four-digit resolution. Typing coverage varied by locus: 629-630 donors for A, B, C, DRB1 and DQB1; approximately 500 for DQA1; more than 600 for DPA1; about 450 for DPB1. A few DR-DQ haplotypes were treated as single units for association and clustering because of strong linkage in the cohort. Among approximately 370 genotyped donors of the cohort, an average of roughly 230,000 unique TCR beta nucleotide sequences was sequenced per donor, of which about 18% were non-productive. Results and caveats for the whole study, not just this receptor: When HLA alleles, especially DR and DQ, strongly co-occurred, TCR associations were difficult to assign to individual alleles. Most TCR sequences were seen in very few donors, while some public TCRs were found in many individuals. In a later analysis, 15,000 to 20,000 TCR beta sequences were associated with specific HLA alleles at a false discovery rate of 0.05. In an earlier analysis of 450 to 750 of the donors, most TCR beta V segments appeared in productive rearrangements about 87% or about 30% of the time, broadly matching IMGT annotations. In both the original and validation cohorts, the classifier was reported to diagnose cytomegalovirus status with high specificity and sensitivity. A later analysis reported that several top co-occurrence clusters appeared linked to parvovirus B19, influenza, CMV and Epstein-Barr virus. Presence/absence analyses assumed roughly uniform sequencing depth across donors, an assumption that may not hold. Because counts were too low, roughly 17 rarely observed V segments, including chromosome 9 orphons, were left out of the earlier analysis of 587 of the donors. A further reported finding was that TCR beta sequences accurately predicted the HLA-A and HLA-B alleles for most subjects in the first cohort. A few of the identified cytomegalovirus-associated TCR beta chains were confirmed in vitro to be specific for cytomegalovirus antigens. This cohort had only TCR beta chains sequenced, and the lack of alpha or paired-chain data limited which features could be detected. A later analysis found that most CMV-associated TCR beta chains appeared HLA-restricted, with HLA associations seemingly driven largely by CMV exposure. The authors suggested that the approach could potentially be generalized to other disease states and immunological phenotypes. Immune exposure information for the cohort was limited to CMV serostatus. Because HLA typing was missing for some donors at each locus, association tests included only the typed subset. Compared with the roughly 700-donor mean, donors in an Asian-associated ancestry cluster had fewer N-insertions in productive TCRs, according to a later genetic analysis. A later analysis found that TCR association rates varied across HLA loci, with DRB1 alleles showing the most associated TCRs and HLA-C alleles the fewest. In a later genetic analysis, a missense DCLRE1C variant was associated with V-gene and J-gene trimming of TCR beta chains, and the association was replicated in an independent cohort. In a later analysis, HLA-associated TCR beta chains showed more clonal expansion and lower generation probabilities than non-associated chains that were equally common. A total of 164 TCR beta chains were listed by the study as associated with cytomegalovirus. A cluster of highly shared sequence variants was judged likely to represent a technical artifact of the sequencing pipeline. Correlated functional status among segregating V segments might be attributable to linkage disequilibrium, but an unknown experimental factor could not be ruled out.

Library generation was performed with the immunoSEQ multiplex PCR assay. For the multiplex PCR, a mixture combining 60 forward primers for TCR Vbeta segments and 13 reverse primers for TCR Jbeta segments was used. The CDR3 region of rearranged TCR beta genes was amplified from genomic DNA by a multiplex PCR assay. The amplified TCR beta libraries were sequenced on the Illumina HiSeq System as 87-base-pair reads. The authors' analysis ran thus. A later analysis tallied roughly 80 million unique TCR beta chains across the 610 or so repertoires, and about 12 million of those chains were shared by two or more donors. To remove PCR and sequencing errors, raw reads were error-corrected and collapsed into unique sequences using a nearest-neighbor algorithm that merged closely related sequences. CDR3 sequences were aligned to IMGT reference sequences to assign V, D and J gene segments. For a sequence to be retained, a match of at least six nucleotides to both a V gene segment and a J gene segment was required. A rearrangement counted as productive if the CDR3 had no stop codons and remained in frame with V and J, and every other rearrangement counted as non-productive. CDR3 was defined according to IMGT convention as the region running from the second conserved V-encoded cysteine to the conserved J-encoded phenylalanine. Sequences without an unambiguous match to a single V gene segment were excluded from the earlier analysis of several hundred of the donors. In an earlier analysis of approximately 560 of the donors, a V segment was called functional when productive rearrangements were above 56.7%, and segregating when the standard deviation between donors exceeded 5%. A statistical classification framework was built for diagnosing cytomegalovirus status from the catalog of TCR beta chain sequences. A later analysis assigned V and J genes by comparing TCR nucleotide sequences with IMGT/GENE-DB human TR gene sequences. A later analysis assigned CDR3 sequences and most-parsimonious VDJ recombination scenarios with the TCRdist pipeline. In a later analysis, every TCR beta chain was defined by the combination of its CDR3 amino acid sequence and its V-gene family, and reads without a unique V-gene family were dropped. To address suspected cross-contamination and a sequencing artifact, a later analysis removed a few hundred highly shared, low-generation-probability nucleotide sequences. In a later analysis, a clonal expansion index for each public chain was calculated from normalized within-repertoire ranks of inferred template counts. Generation probabilities in a later analysis came from a VDJ recombination model fitted to out-of-frame rearrangements, and those results were checked against IGoR. A later analysis scored TCR-TCR, TCR-HLA and TCR-CMV co-occurrence with hypergeometric tests, applying a repertoire-size bias correction to TCR pairs. In a later analysis, false discovery rates were estimated by permuting HLA or CMV assignments 20 times. In a later analysis, co-occurring TCRs were grouped using DBSCAN, with TCRdist sequence similarity added in when clustering inside HLA-allele-positive subsets. Repertoires with fewer than 30,000 or more than 120,000 public chains, plus five repertoires with anomalous nucleotide sharing, were excluded from co-occurrence clustering. What TCRdb holds here is the immuneACCESS table cut down to in-frame rearrangements. Part of the clones is not present; checked against another copy, under half of the missing clones reflect an unresolved V gene, and the others are unexplained. V and J calls and clone size are those listed in that table; D and trimming were worked out from the DNA. The sample contains 150,000 to 180,000 clones, 74% of them found a single time. The biggest ten clones account for under 2.5% of the sample.

Sequencing was done on a sample of PBMCs. The TCR originated in a man aged 25-45 years in good health and CMV-seronegative.

The CDR3 protein: CASRGTENTEAFF. The nucleotide sequence is TGCGCCAGCCGAGGGACAGAGAACACTGAAGCTTTCTTT. The V and J genes are TRBV5-1 and TRBJ1-1, with 7 bases in between that match TRBD1. CDR1 is given as SGHRS and CDR2 as YFSETQ, both from the germline V gene. Ends trimmed: V by 7 bases, J by 1 base; bases unmatched to a gene: 4. Taken from cysteine to phenylalanine, the CDR3 has 13 residues. The read is trimmed to its CDR3 DNA, 39 bases read in frame from base 1.